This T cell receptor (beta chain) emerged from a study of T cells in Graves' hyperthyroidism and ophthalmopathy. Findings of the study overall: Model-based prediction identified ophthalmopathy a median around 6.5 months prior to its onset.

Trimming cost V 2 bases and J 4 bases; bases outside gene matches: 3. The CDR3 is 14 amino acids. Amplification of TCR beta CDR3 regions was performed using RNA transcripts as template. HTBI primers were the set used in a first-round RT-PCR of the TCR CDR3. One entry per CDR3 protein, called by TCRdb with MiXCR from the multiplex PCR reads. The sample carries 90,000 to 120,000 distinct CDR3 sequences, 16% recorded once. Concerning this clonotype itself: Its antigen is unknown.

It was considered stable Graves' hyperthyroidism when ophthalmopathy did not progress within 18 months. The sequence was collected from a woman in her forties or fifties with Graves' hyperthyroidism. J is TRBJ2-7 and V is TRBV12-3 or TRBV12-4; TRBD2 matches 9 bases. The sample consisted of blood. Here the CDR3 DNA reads TGTGCCAGCAGTTTATCCCTAGCGGGATACGAGCAGTACTTC. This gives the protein CASSLSLAGYEQYF.